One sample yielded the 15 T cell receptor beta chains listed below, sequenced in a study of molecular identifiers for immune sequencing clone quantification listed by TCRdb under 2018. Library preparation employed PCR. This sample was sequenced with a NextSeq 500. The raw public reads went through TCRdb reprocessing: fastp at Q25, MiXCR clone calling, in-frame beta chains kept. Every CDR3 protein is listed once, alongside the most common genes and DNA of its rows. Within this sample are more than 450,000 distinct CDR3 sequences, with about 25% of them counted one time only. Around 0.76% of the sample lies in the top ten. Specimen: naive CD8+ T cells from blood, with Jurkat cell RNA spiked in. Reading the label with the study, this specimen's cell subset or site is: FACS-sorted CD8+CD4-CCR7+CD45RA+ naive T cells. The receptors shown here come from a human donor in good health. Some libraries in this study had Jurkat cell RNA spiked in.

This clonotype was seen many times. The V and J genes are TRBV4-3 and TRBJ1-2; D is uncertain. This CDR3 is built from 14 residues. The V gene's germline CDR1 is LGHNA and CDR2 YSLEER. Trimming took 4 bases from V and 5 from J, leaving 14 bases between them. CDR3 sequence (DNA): TGCGCCAGCAGCCCCCAAGATTGGCCGTATGGCTACACCTTC. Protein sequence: CASSPQDWPYGYTF.

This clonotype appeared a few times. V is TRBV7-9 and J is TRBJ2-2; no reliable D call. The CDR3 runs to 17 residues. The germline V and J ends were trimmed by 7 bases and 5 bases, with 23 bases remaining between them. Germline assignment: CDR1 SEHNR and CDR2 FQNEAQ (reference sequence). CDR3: CASINTEALTSTGELFF. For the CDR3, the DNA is TGTGCCAGCATCAACACCGAGGCCCTAACCTCTACCGGGGAGCTGTTTTTT.

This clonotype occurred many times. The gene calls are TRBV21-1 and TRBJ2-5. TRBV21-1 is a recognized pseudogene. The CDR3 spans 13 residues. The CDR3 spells CASSKVDQETQYF. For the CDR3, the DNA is TGTGCCAGCAGCAAAGTAGACCAAGAGACCCAGTACTTC.

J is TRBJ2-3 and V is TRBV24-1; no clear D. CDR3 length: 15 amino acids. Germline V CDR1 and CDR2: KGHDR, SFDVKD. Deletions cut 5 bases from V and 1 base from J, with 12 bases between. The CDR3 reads CATSGSELRTDTQYF. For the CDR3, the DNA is TGTGCCACCAGTGGGTCGGAACTACGCACAGATACGCAGTATTTT.

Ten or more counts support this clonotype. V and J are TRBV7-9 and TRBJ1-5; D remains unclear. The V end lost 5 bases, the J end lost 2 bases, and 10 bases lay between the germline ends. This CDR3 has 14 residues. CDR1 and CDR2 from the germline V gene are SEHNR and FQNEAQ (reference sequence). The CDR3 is CASSPGFGNQPQHF. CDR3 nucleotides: TGTGCCAGCAGCCCTGGCTTCGGCAATCAGCCCCAGCATTTT.

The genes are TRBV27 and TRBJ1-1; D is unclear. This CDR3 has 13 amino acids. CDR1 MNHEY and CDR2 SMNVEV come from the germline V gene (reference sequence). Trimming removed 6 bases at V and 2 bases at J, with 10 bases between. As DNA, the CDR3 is TGTGCCAGCAGGCTACAACCTAACACTGAAGCTTTCTTT. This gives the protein CASRLQPNTEAFF.

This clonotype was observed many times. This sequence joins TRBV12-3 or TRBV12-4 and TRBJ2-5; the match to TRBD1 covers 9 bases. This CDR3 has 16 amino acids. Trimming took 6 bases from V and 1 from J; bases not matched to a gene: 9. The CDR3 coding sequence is TGTGCCAGCAGCAGGGGACAGGGAAGTATCCAAGAGACCCAGTACTTC. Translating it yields CASSRGQGSIQETQYF.

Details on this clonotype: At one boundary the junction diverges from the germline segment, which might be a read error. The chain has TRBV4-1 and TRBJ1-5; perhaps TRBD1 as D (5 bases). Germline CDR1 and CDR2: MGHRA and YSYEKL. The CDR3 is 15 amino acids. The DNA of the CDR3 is TGCGCCAGCGGCCAAGATCGGACAACAAATCAGCCCCAGCATTTT. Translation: CASGQDRTTNQPQHF.

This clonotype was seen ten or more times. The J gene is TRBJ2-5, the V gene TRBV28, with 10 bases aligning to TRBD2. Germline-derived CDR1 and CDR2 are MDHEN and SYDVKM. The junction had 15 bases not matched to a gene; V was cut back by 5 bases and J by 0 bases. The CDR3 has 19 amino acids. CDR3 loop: CASSPSGLADGGYQETQYF. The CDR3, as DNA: TGTGCCAGCAGTCCATCCGGACTAGCGGACGGGGGCTACCAAGAGACCCAGTACTTC.

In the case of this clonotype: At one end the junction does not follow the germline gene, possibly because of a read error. Written as DNA, the CDR3 is TGTGCCAGCAGTGTATATTCAGGACGAAATGGAAAACTGTTTTTT. Its protein product is CASSVYSGRNGKLFF. V usage is TRBV2 and J usage is TRBJ1-4, with D unresolved. Germline values: CDR1 SNHLY, CDR2 FYNNEI. The CDR3 runs 15 residues.

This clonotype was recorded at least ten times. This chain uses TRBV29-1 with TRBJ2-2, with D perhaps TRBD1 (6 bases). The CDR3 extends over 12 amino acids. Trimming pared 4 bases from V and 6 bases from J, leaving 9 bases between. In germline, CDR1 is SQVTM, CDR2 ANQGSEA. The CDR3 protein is CSVVEGAGELFF. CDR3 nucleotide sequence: TGCAGCGTTGTTGAGGGGGCCGGGGAGCTGTTTTTT.

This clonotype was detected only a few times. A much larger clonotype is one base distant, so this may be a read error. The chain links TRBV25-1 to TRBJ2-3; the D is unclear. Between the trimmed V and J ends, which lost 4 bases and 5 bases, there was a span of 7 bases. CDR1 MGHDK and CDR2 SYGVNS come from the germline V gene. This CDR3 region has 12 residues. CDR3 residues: CASSVFGDTQYF. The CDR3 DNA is TGTGCCAGCAGTGTATTCGGAGATACGCAGTATTTT. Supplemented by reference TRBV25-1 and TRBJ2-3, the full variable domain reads EADIYQTPRYLVIGTGKKITLECSQTMGHDKMYWYQQDPGMELHLIHYSYGVNSTEKGDLSSESTVSRIRTEHFPLTLESARPSHTSQYLCASSVFGDTQYFGPGTRLTVL.

The CDR3, as DNA: TGTGCCAGCAGCGTAACCGCAACCGCCGGGCAGTACTTC. Translation: CASSVTATAGQYF. The chain recombines TRBV9 with TRBJ2-7; D unclear. The V gene lost 1 base and the J gene lost 9 bases, with 14 bases spanning the gap. CDR1 is SGDLS, CDR2 YYNGEE, per germline. This CDR3 spans 13 amino acids.

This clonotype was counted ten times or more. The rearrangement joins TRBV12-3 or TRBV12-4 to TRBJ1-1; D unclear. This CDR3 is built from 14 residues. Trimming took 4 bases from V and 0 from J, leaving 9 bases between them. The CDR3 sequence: CASSYRRMNTEAFF. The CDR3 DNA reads TGTGCCAGCAGTTACAGAAGAATGAACACTGAAGCTTTCTTT.

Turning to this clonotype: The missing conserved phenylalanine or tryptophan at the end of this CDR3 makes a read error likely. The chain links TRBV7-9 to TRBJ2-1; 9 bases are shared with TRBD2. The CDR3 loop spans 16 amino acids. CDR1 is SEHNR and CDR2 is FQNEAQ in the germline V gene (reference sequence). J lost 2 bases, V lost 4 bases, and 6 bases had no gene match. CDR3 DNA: TGTGCCAGCAGCTCAATGACTAGCGGCACCTACAATGAGCAGTTCCTC. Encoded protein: CASSSMTSGTYNEQFL.